The sequence of this T cell receptor (beta chain) was determined in a study of shared clonotypes between healthy human individuals. TCRdb's table, derived via immunoSEQ multiplex PCR, lists solely in-frame clones and lacks some. The sample has some 2 million clones, roughly 94% seen once. It was CD45RO-negative cells, positively selected for CCR7, that made up naive CD8 cells, with terminally differentiated effector memory CD45RA+ cells excluded. In germline, CDR1 is SGHDT, CDR2 YYEEEE. CDR3 size: 14 residues. V was pared by 0 bases and J by 3 bases, with 1 base of the junction left unmatched. This TCR was sampled from a man aged 18 to 35 in good health. Sequences were obtained from naive CD8+ T cells sorted from blood. The chain couples TRBV5-6 to TRBJ2-7, with TRBD2 matching over 9 bases. CDR3 in amino acids: CASSLASGDYEQYF. In DNA, the CDR3 is TGTGCCAGCAGCTTGGCTAGCGGGGACTACGAGCAGTACTTC.